The entry below describes one TCR beta chain. This clone was seen just once. The specificity of this receptor is unknown. Per-base quality was not reported, and no clone a single base away is much larger than it. To sequence the TCRbeta CDR3 region, genomic DNA was isolated from the sorted cells. The immunoSEQ Assay was used to sequence the TCRbeta CDR3 regions. As stored in TCRdb, this immuneACCESS dataset retains in-frame rearrangements with V and J assigned. A fraction of the clones does not appear; measured against another copy, unresolved V genes explain less than half of the discrepancy, and the remainder lacks a known reason. The table for this sample lists more than 80,000 clones; around nine tenths of them were counted only once. In total, the top ten clones hold around 1.5% of the sample. The trial excluded patients who had a history of autoimmune disease or were on systemic immunosuppression. Peripheral blood for TCR sequencing was collected from all dose cohorts at baseline, on cycle 4 day 1, and on cycle 7 day 1. The samples were taken from a phase I, first-in-human, multicenter, open-label dose-escalation trial of ivuxolimab. Adults with locally advanced or metastatic melanoma, renal cell, hepatocellular, or head and neck squamous cell carcinoma were enrolled in the trial. Before TCR sequencing, CD4+ and CD8+ T cells were separately sorted from peripheral blood.

The sample comes from a study of OX40 agonist ivuxolimab in advanced cancers. Broadly, across the study: Ivuxolimab was an agonistic, fully human IgG2 monoclonal antibody directed against OX40 (CD134), a costimulatory receptor. Intravenous ivuxolimab was administered to patients every 2 weeks at six dose levels: 0.01, 0.1, 0.3, 1.5, 3 and 10 mg/kg. Among the 50 to 55 dose-escalation patients, roughly 20 had hepatocellular carcinoma, 15 or so melanoma, 9 renal cell carcinoma and 9 head and neck cancer. The dose-escalation cohort was about 86% male with a mean age of about 60 years, ranging from roughly 23 to 85. Patients were allowed to have had prior anti-PD-1, anti-PD-L1 or anti-CTLA-4 therapy, and around 40% of the dose-escalation patients had previously received checkpoint inhibitors. Partial responses occurred in three dose-escalation patients: two with cutaneous melanoma and one with hepatocellular carcinoma. The purpose of peripheral TCRbeta sequencing was to test whether ivuxolimab changed TCR sequence diversity and led to clonal T-cell expansion. The paper describes the monotherapy dose-escalation part (N = 52 patients) of the phase I trial of ivuxolimab. The study at large found these results: Low levels of normalized T-cell clonal expansion were also seen in some nonresponding patients. On average, CD8+ T cells showed more expanded clones than CD4+ T cells after ivuxolimab. The antigen specificity of the peripheral T cells that underwent clonal expansion was not determined. Partial responders in the 0.1-3.0 mg/kg groups had among the lowest normalized peripheral clonal expansion, especially among CD8+ T cells. At doses from 0.1 to 3.0 mg/kg, clonal expansion was seen in both CD4+ and CD8+ blood T cells between baseline and week 6.

In the germline V gene (reference sequence), CDR1 corresponds to MNHNY and CDR2 to SVGAGI. The germline V end is reduced by 4 bases and the J end by 2 bases; junction bases left unmatched: 4. The CDR3 holds 15 amino acids from the cysteine to the phenylalanine. Only the CDR3 DNA is retained, 45 bases long and in frame from the first base. The sequence came from an adult with an advanced solid tumor such as melanoma, head and neck, liver or kidney cancer. The source was CD4+ or CD8+ T cells sorted from blood, collected in a trial of the OX40 agonist ivuxolimab. The V gene is TRBV6-6 and the J gene is TRBJ2-7, with 11 middle bases fitting TRBD1. The CDR3 protein sequence reads: CASSSPGQGAYEQYF. The DNA is TGTGCCAGCAGTTCTCCGGGACAGGGGGCCTACGAGCAGTACTTC.